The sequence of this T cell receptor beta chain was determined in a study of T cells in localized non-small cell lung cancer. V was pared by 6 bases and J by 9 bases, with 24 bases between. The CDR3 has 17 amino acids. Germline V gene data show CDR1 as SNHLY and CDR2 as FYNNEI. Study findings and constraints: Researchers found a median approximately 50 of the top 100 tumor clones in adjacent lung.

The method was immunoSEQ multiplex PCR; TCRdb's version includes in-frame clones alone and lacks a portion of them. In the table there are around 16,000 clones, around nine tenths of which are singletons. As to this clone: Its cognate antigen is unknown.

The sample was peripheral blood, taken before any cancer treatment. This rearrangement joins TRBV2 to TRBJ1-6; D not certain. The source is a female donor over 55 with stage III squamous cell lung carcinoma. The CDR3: CASSGPAGSNIASPLHF. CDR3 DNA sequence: TGTGCCAGCAGCGGCCCCGCCGGGTCCAATATCGCTTCACCCCTCCACTTT.